Each of the 10 T cell receptor beta chains below was sequenced from the same sample in a study of response to subunit inactivated influenza vaccine. TCRdb reanalysed the RT-PCR reads using MiXCR and keeps one entry per CDR3 protein. The sample has 600,000 to 700,000 distinct CDR3 sequences; 13% to 15% are singletons. The specimen comprised PBMCs from blood, sampled roughly 15 days before vaccination. These receptors all come from a man over 45 who received an inactivated influenza vaccine.

This clonotype was found many times. This chain connects TRBV11-2 to TRBJ1-6; the D gene is possibly TRBD1 (6 bases). V was clipped by 2 bases and J by 0 bases, with 14 bases between them. This CDR3 is built from 18 residues. Germline assignment: CDR1 SGHAT and CDR2 FQNNGV. Here the CDR3 reads CASSLKYEGGSYNSPLHF. CDR3 DNA sequence: TGTGCCAGCAGCTTAAAATACGAAGGGGGCTCCTATAATTCACCCCTCCACTTT.

This chain connects TRBV9 to TRBJ2-1; D unclear. The length of the CDR3 is 12 residues. Germline CDR1 reads SGDLS; CDR2 reads YYNGEE. Between the trimmed V and J ends, which lost 0 bases and 2 bases, there was a span of 0 bases. The CDR3 DNA sequence: TGTGCCAGCAGCGTAGCCTACAATGAGCAGTTCTTC. Its protein product is CASSVAYNEQFF.

The gene calls are TRBV6-6 and TRBJ2-7, with TRBD2 matching over 7 bases. The germline gives CDR1 MNHNY, CDR2 SVGAGI (reference sequence). V was pared by 7 bases and J by 6 bases, with 6 bases of the junction left unmatched. The CDR3 is 12 residues long. The CDR3 loop is CASTPWGGEQYF. DNA of the CDR3: TGTGCCAGCACTCCGTGGGGGGGCGAGCAGTACTTC.

V is TRBV5-1 and J is TRBJ2-1; D possibly corresponds to TRBD2 (5 bases). V lost 0 bases and J lost 9, with 16 bases in between. There are 15 residues in the CDR3. CDR1 is SGHRS and CDR2 is YFSETQ in the germline V gene. The CDR3 region is CASSLEGRGSSEQFF. Written as DNA, the CDR3 is TGCGCCAGCAGCTTGGAGGGCAGAGGGTCCTCTGAGCAGTTCTTC.

The V and J genes are TRBV3-1 and TRBJ2-5; 10 nucleotides agree with TRBD1. There are 16 residues in the CDR3. V lost 4 bases to trimming and J lost 5 bases; unmatched junction nucleotides: 10. In germline, CDR1 is LGHDT, CDR2 YNNKEL (reference sequence). CDR3 coding DNA: TGTGCCAGCAGCCGGGTGACAGGGGGCCTGGGGGAGACCCAGTACTTC. The encoded protein is CASSRVTGGLGETQYF.

The chain links TRBV6-5 to TRBJ2-7; 7 positions agree with TRBD1. The V and J ends lost 2 bases and 4 bases, in that order; junction bases with no gene match: 11. The CDR3 spans 16 residues. Germline values: CDR1 MNHEY, CDR2 SVGAGI. CDR3 protein: CASSYDTDRAAYEQYF. Here the CDR3 DNA reads TGTGCCAGCAGTTACGATACCGACAGGGCGGCGTACGAGCAGTACTTC.

This chain joins TRBV20-1 and TRBJ2-7; 8 nucleotides line up with TRBD2. Per germline, CDR1 DFQATT and CDR2 SNEGSKA (reference sequence). This CDR3 region has 14 residues. The V gene end was trimmed by 6 bases and the J gene end by 4 bases; junction bases not matched to a gene: 11. CDR3 in DNA: TGCAGTGCAACCGCCATTCGCGGGAGGTACGAGCAGTACTTC. Translated, it gives CSATAIRGRYEQYF.

The rearrangement links TRBV4-2 to TRBJ2-7; tentative D call: TRBD2 (6 bases). Germline CDR1 LGHNA, CDR2 YNFKEQ. CDR3 length equals 15 residues. V shed 1 base and J shed 3 bases, with 13 bases lying between them. The CDR3 reads CASSQVPSEDYEQYF. As DNA, the CDR3 is TGTGCCAGCAGCCAAGTTCCTAGCGAAGACTACGAGCAGTACTTC.

V gene TRBV28 combines with J gene TRBJ2-7; D is uncertain. The CDR3 is made up of 15 amino acids. Germline V lookup: CDR1 MDHEN, CDR2 SYDVKM. V lost 5 bases to trimming and J lost 3 bases, with 17 bases between them. CDR3 loop: CASSKRWTLIYEQYF. The DNA of the CDR3 is TGTGCCAGCAGTAAACGGTGGACCTTAATCTACGAGCAGTACTTC. Complete variable domain (other parts from reference TRBV28 and TRBJ2-7): DVKVTQSSRYLVKRTGEKVFLECVQDMDHENMFWYRQDPGLGLRLIYFSYDVKMKEKGDIPEGYSVSREKKERFSLILESASTNQTSMYLCASSKRWTLIYEQYFGPGTRLTVT.

This clonotype was detected only a few times. The chain is built from TRBV4-1 and TRBJ1-3, with D possibly TRBD1 on 6 matching bases. The V end was cut by 4 bases, the J end by 0 bases, with 10 bases between. The germline CDR1 and CDR2 sequences are MGHRA and YSYEKL. The CDR3 extends over 15 amino acids. CDR3: CASSPGQLSGNTIYF. Here the CDR3 DNA reads TGCGCCAGCAGCCCTGGACAGCTCTCTGGAAACACCATATATTTT.